This T cell receptor (beta chain) was recorded in a study of CD8 T cells in ankylosing spondylitis. TCRdb fed the 5' RACE reads into MiXCR, producing one record per CDR3 protein. This sample carries around 770,000 distinct CDR3 sequences, 10% to 15% of them seen once, and the ten largest clones take just over 0.5%. Study findings and constraints: A TCR beta motif of fewer than ten highly homologous variants seemed to mark ankylosing spondylitis blood.

There are many counts of this clonotype. Its target is unknown. With V trimmed by 1 base and J by 2 bases, 5 bases remained unmatched. CDR1 is DFQATT and CDR2 is SNEGSKA in the germline V gene (reference sequence). This CDR3 has 16 residues. The J gene is TRBJ2-1, the V gene TRBV20-1; 10 positions agree with TRBD2. This TCR came from a male donor with ankylosing spondylitis. Sequenced sample: blood, either unsorted or a sorted T cell fraction (not recorded which). Here the CDR3 reads CSARAPSGRTYNEQFF. CDR3 nucleotides: TGCAGTGCTAGAGCGCCTAGCGGGAGAACCTACAATGAGCAGTTCTTC.